These T cell receptor beta chains were read from a single sample in a study of cytomegalovirus exposure and HLA in healthy donors. The table came from immunoSEQ multiplex PCR; TCRdb's copy has only in-frame clones and leaves some out. The table shows some 120,000 clones, with around a tenth occurring only once. Specimen: PBMCs. These receptor sequences come from a young man in good health and CMV-seronegative. Each CDR3 is given without its conserved first and last residue. Expanded clones get a size class; other rows say once, few or many, or leave the size out.

v_gene	j_gene	abundance	CDR3aa
TRBV4-3	TRBJ2-7	.	ASSRNRGFDEQY
TRBV2	TRBJ2-7	.	ASIEGADSVSRY
TRBV7-9	TRBJ2-5	.	ASSLGGPRVETQY
TRBV6-5	TRBJ2-7	few	ASSSRQDNEQY
TRBV7-3	TRBJ1-2	few	ASSPQGAGYGYT
TRBV19	TRBJ2-7	.	ASKQTGSSYEQY
TRBV16	TRBJ1-5	few	ASSQLSQGTQH
TRBV7-9	TRBJ1-1	few	ASSLGATGSDTEAF
TRBV4-3	TRBJ1-4	.	ASRNTGGRGEKLF
TRBV11-3	TRBJ2-4	few	ASSSRTGRNIQY
TRBV19	TRBJ1-5	few	ASSIDRRGHQPQH
TRBV7-9	TRBJ2-2	.	ASSSGQGNTGELF
TRBV10-3	TRBJ2-3	.	AIGTGGSDTQY
TRBV15	TRBJ2-3	.	ATRTKDRGRDTQY
TRBV6-5	TRBJ1-2	.	ASSGILDSEYGYT
TRBV19	TRBJ1-1	few	ASSPRRQRAEAF
TRBV6-1	TRBJ1-4	.	ASIVRATTNEKLF
TRBV4-1	TRBJ2-5	few	ASSQERHRQETQY
TRBV5-4	TRBJ1-2	few	ASSRVPQDSDNYGYT
TRBV6-1	TRBJ2-7	few	ASSEAQAGEQY
TRBV29-1	TRBJ1-3	few	SVATGPGNTIY
TRBV18	TRBJ2-1	.	ASSPPLLAGVIEQF
TRBV18	TRBJ2-2	few	ASSEQYNTGELF
TRBV4-1	TRBJ1-4	.	ASSQEQGSEKLF
TRBV5-4	TRBJ1-2	.	ASKDRGKTGYGYT
TRBV28	TRBJ1-2	few	ASSFPAGNYGYT
TRBV30	TRBJ1-1	.	AGKRLMNTEAF
TRBV6-4	TRBJ2-3	few	ASSQTSGGTDTQY
TRBV30	TRBJ2-7	.	AWSRGPPNGYEQH
TRBV19	TRBJ2-4	.	ASSIPRNIQY
TRBV30	TRBJ2-3	few	AWRQLAAYRTDTQY
TRBV5-8	TRBJ2-2	few	ASSLTTDNTGELF
TRBV11-3	TRBJ1-3	.	ATAGLADTIY
TRBV30	TRBJ2-2	few	AWSVLAGHTGELF
TRBV7-8	TRBJ2-3	.	ASSLAVQSTDTQY
TRBV19	TRBJ1-5	few	ASSMAGGANQPQH
TRBV27	TRBJ1-1	.	ASSRYGTGGRVTEAF
TRBV5-6	TRBJ1-2	few	ASSYGTGSNYGYT
TRBV5-1	TRBJ1-2	.	ASSLGGIEGYT
TRBV1	TRBJ1-5	few	TSSQGDGCNQPQH
TRBV7-2	TRBJ1-1	.	ASSPGQGFAF
TRBV4-1	TRBJ1-1	few	ASSQEQGRTEAF
TRBV19	TRBJ1-5	.	ASSTTRSHQPQH
TRBV4-1	TRBJ2-3	.	ASSQDGPRTDTQY
TRBV19	TRBJ2-4	.	ASSIWRAGENIQY
TRBV18	TRBJ2-7	.	ASSTGQGMSYEQY
TRBV2	TRBJ1-2	few	ASRGGQGRYGYT
TRBV7-9	TRBJ2-5	.	ASSLTSGSFETQY
TRBV6-4	TRBJ2-7	once	ASYNGRLSYEQY
TRBV11-2	TRBJ2-7	.	ASSLDGLAREQY
TRBV25-1	TRBJ2-2	.	ASSEAGKNTGELF
TRBV10-1	TRBJ2-1	few	ASSESARMEQF